This entry is about one T cell receptor beta chain. The sample comes from a study of T cells in Graves' hyperthyroidism and ophthalmopathy. RNA transcripts gave rise to amplified TCR beta CDR3 regions. The TCR CDR3 was amplified in a first-round RT-PCR using the HTBI primer set. TCRdb called the multiplex PCR reads again in MiXCR, with one record for every CDR3 protein. The sample holds hundreds of thousands of distinct CDR3 sequences, 15% seen once. V was pared by 0 bases and J by 4 bases, with 4 bases of the junction left unmatched. The CDR3 is 14 amino acids. CDR1 is SGHNT and CDR2 is YYREEE in the germline V gene (reference sequence).

The rearrangement uses TRBV5-4 and TRBJ2-7; 7 bases are shared with TRBD2. Sequenced input: blood. The TCR sequence derives from a woman in her 30s with Graves' hyperthyroidism. The CDR3 spells CASSLELREYEQYF. Here the CDR3 DNA reads TGTGCCAGCAGCTTGGAATTGCGGGAGTACGAGCAGTACTTC.